The 4 T cell receptor beta chains reported below all come from one sample, sequenced in a study of beta chain features in type 1 diabetes. Study outcomes and limitations: Shortening that was moderate but significant affected the TCRB CDR3s of Type 1 diabetes patients in all four CD4+ subsets.

Reverse transcribing all isolated RNA meant expressed TCRB transcripts were sequenced. The protocol was immunoSEQ multiplex PCR, while the TCRdb copy is restricted to in-frame clones and leaves out a portion. The sample lists hundreds of thousands of clones; roughly an eighth were seen once. Which antigens these TCRs recognize remains unknown. Sequencing input: naive CD4+ T cells from blood. The receptors were sampled from a woman under 30 with type 1 diabetes.

This clone was counted only a few times. The chain combines TRBV5-1 with TRBJ2-5; possible D gene TRBD2, 5 bases. Germline V gene lookup returns CDR1 SGHRS and CDR2 YFSETQ. This CDR3 has 17 amino acids. V was pared by 0 bases and J by 5 bases, with 20 bases between. CDR3 region: CASSLAAWEQRGETQYF. Here the CDR3 DNA reads TGCGCCAGCAGCTTGGCCGCGTGGGAGCAGCGCGGGGAGACCCAGTACTTC.

The chain recombines TRBV5-6 with TRBJ2-7; the D is unclear. The V end was cut by 0 bases, the J end by 0 bases, with 4 bases between. This CDR3 is 13 amino acids long. In germline, CDR1 is SGHDT, CDR2 YYEEEE. CDR3 sequence (DNA): TGTGCCAGCAGCTTGGGGGCCTCCTACGAGCAGTACTTC. It yields the protein CASSLGASYEQYF.

This chain links TRBV29-1 with TRBJ2-3, with 10 positions matching TRBD1. The V gene end was trimmed by 3 bases and the J gene end by 5 bases; junction bases not matched to a gene: 5. The CDR3 extends over 14 amino acids. CDR1 and CDR2 from the germline V gene are SQVTM and ANQGSEA. CDR3 DNA sequence: TGCAGCGTTGACGGACAGGGGGGAGGAGATACGCAGTATTTT. Protein sequence: CSVDGQGGGDTQYF.

This chain links TRBV6-6 with TRBJ2-1; the D gene is possibly TRBD2 (5 bases). The V end was cut by 0 bases, the J end by 9 bases, with 9 bases between. Germline V CDR1 and CDR2: MNHNY, SVGAGI (reference sequence). This CDR3 is built from 13 residues. CDR3 nucleotides: TGTGCCAGCAGTTACTCGAGGGCGACTGAGCAGTTCTTC. Translation gives CASSYSRATEQFF.